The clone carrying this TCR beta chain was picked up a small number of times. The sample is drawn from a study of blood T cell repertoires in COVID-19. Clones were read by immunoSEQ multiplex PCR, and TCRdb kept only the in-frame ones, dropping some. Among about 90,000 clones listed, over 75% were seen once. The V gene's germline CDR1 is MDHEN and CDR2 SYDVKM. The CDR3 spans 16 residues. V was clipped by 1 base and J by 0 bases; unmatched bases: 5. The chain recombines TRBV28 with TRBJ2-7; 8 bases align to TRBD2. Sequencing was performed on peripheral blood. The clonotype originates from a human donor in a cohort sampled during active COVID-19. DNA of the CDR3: TGTGCCAGCAGTTTATCCAGCGGGGGTTTCTCCTACGAGCAGTACTTC. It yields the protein CASSLSSGGFSYEQYF.